Listed below are T cell receptor beta chains from one sample, sequenced in a study of identical twins. Via MiXCR, TCRdb re-called the 5' RACE reads, giving one row per CDR3 protein. The sample gives some 500,000 distinct CDR3 sequences, over 8.5% of which show up once; roughly 3% is in the top ten. A further study also used this sample, focusing on yellow fever vaccine responses in identical twins.

Sequenced material: PBMCs. Every receptor here comes from a woman under 30 in good health. The conserved cysteine and the conserved F or W are not part of the CDR3 here. Each record gives: J gene, CDR3 length, V gene, CDR3 protein.

J gene: TRBJ2-7; CDR3 length: 10; V gene: TRBV10-3; CDR3 protein: AIGGSFYEQY
J gene: TRBJ2-5; CDR3 length: 13; V gene: TRBV7-8; CDR3 protein: ASSKKRGSEETQY
J gene: TRBJ2-3; CDR3 length: 13; V gene: TRBV6-1; CDR3 protein: ASSDDALGGDTQY
J gene: TRBJ2-7; CDR3 length: 11; V gene: TRBV7-9; CDR3 protein: ASSLGTSGRQY
J gene: TRBJ2-7; CDR3 length: 12; V gene: TRBV10-1; CDR3 protein: ASSDRGATYEQY
J gene: TRBJ1-1; CDR3 length: 11; V gene: TRBV6-1; CDR3 protein: ASSVNSWAEAF
J gene: TRBJ2-5; CDR3 length: 11; V gene: TRBV29-1; CDR3 protein: SVGAGTQETQY
J gene: TRBJ2-3; CDR3 length: 15; V gene: TRBV11-2; CDR3 protein: ASTDDSLLFSTDTQY
J gene: TRBJ2-3; CDR3 length: 11; V gene: TRBV7-3; CDR3 protein: ASSATGPDTQY
J gene: TRBJ2-1; CDR3 length: 13; V gene: TRBV7-9; CDR3 protein: ASSLGKGAGDEQF
J gene: TRBJ1-1; CDR3 length: 14; V gene: TRBV4-1; CDR3 protein: ASSQERAGGNTEAF
J gene: TRBJ2-3; CDR3 length: 11; V gene: TRBV27; CDR3 protein: ATRRGGEDTQY
J gene: TRBJ2-3; CDR3 length: 14; V gene: TRBV20-1; CDR3 protein: SAFSGGAAGTDTQY
J gene: TRBJ2-5; CDR3 length: 13; V gene: TRBV24-1; CDR3 protein: ATSDPGPGQETQY
J gene: TRBJ2-1; CDR3 length: 17; V gene: TRBV20-1; CDR3 protein: SAHRPSPDRGRLYNEQF
J gene: TRBJ2-2; CDR3 length: 10; V gene: TRBV3-1; CDR3 protein: ASSPNGRELF
J gene: TRBJ2-7; CDR3 length: 12; V gene: TRBV27; CDR3 protein: ASSKTSGPWEQY
J gene: TRBJ2-3; CDR3 length: 13; V gene: TRBV20-1; CDR3 protein: SARNPGQTGNTQY
J gene: TRBJ2-5; CDR3 length: 14; V gene: TRBV5-1; CDR3 protein: ASRSRLAGGPETQY
J gene: TRBJ2-7; CDR3 length: 13; V gene: TRBV9; CDR3 protein: ASSGETGASYEQY
J gene: TRBJ2-3; CDR3 length: 13; V gene: TRBV7-9; CDR3 protein: ASSFNRQGTDTQY
J gene: TRBJ2-2; CDR3 length: 11; V gene: TRBV6-5; CDR3 protein: ASSYLYTGELF
J gene: TRBJ1-3; CDR3 length: 11; V gene: TRBV12-3/TRBV12-4; CDR3 protein: ASPRRPGNTIY
J gene: TRBJ1-1; CDR3 length: 11; V gene: TRBV30; CDR3 protein: AWSAYSGTEAF
J gene: TRBJ2-1; CDR3 length: 12; V gene: TRBV5-1; CDR3 protein: ASSRDSTYNEQF
J gene: TRBJ2-1; CDR3 length: 10; V gene: TRBV27; CDR3 protein: ASSDQVEEQF
J gene: TRBJ2-7; CDR3 length: 8; V gene: TRBV29-1; CDR3 protein: SVIGSEQY
J gene: TRBJ2-5; CDR3 length: 14; V gene: TRBV5-8; CDR3 protein: ASSPGLAGGKETQY
J gene: TRBJ2-5; CDR3 length: 12; V gene: TRBV6-5; CDR3 protein: ASSYGGQGETQY
J gene: TRBJ2-7; CDR3 length: 12; V gene: TRBV7-2; CDR3 protein: ASSTRTGRYEQY
J gene: TRBJ2-1; CDR3 length: 17; V gene: TRBV18; CDR3 protein: ASSPLASGKVVEYNEQF
J gene: TRBJ2-6; CDR3 length: 13; V gene: TRBV3-1; CDR3 protein: ASSPTTSGANVLT
J gene: TRBJ2-7; CDR3 length: 15; V gene: TRBV5-6; CDR3 protein: ASSFGTGDFPSYEQY
J gene: TRBJ2-3; CDR3 length: 13; V gene: TRBV20-1; CDR3 protein: SVATSGVGADTQY
J gene: TRBJ2-3; CDR3 length: 12; V gene: TRBV20-1; CDR3 protein: SARGTGDTDTQY
J gene: TRBJ1-6; CDR3 length: 11; V gene: TRBV20-1; CDR3 protein: SARDQPGGPLH
J gene: TRBJ2-3; CDR3 length: 15; V gene: TRBV6-2/TRBV6-3; CDR3 protein: ASSPETSGRAEDTQY
J gene: TRBJ2-1; CDR3 length: 9; V gene: TRBV27; CDR3 protein: ASSIGTGLF
J gene: TRBJ2-7; CDR3 length: 10; V gene: TRBV10-2; CDR3 protein: ASRDGAYEQY
J gene: TRBJ1-1; CDR3 length: 9; V gene: TRBV7-9; CDR3 protein: ASSSALRAF
J gene: TRBJ1-1; CDR3 length: 13; V gene: TRBV2; CDR3 protein: ASSRGQPANTEAF
J gene: TRBJ2-3; CDR3 length: 13; V gene: TRBV5-1; CDR3 protein: ASSSEQGLGDTQY